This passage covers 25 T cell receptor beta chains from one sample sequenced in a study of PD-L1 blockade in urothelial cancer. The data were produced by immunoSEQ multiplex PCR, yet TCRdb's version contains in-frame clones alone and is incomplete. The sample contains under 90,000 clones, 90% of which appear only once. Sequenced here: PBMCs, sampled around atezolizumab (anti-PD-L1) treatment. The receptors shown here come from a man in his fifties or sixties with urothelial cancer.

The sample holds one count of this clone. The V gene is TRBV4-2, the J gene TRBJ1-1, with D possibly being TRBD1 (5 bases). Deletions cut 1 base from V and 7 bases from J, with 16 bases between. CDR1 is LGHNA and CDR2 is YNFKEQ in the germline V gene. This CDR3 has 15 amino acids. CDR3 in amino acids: CASSQGRQTGGEAFF. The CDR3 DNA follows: TGTGCCAGCAGCCAAGGGAGGCAAACGGGGGGTGAAGCTTTCTTT.

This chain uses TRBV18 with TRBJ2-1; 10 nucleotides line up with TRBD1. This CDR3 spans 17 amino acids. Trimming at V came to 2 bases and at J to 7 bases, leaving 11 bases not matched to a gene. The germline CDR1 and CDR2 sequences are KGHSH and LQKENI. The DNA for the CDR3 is TGTGCCAGCTCACCAATTGGAGGGACAGGGGTCCAAAATGAGCAGTTCTTC. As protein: CASSPIGGTGVQNEQFF.

The CDR3 DNA is TGTGCCAGCAGTCAAGGGCCGACAGGGAGCCGTAAGGAGCAGTACTTC. This encodes CASSQGPTGSRKEQYF. The rearrangement joins TRBV7-3 to TRBJ2-7; 7 bases are a match to TRBD1. CDR1 SGHTA and CDR2 FQGTGA come from the germline V gene. The junction had 18 bases not matched to a gene; V was cut back by 6 bases and J by 7 bases. The length of the CDR3 is 16 residues.

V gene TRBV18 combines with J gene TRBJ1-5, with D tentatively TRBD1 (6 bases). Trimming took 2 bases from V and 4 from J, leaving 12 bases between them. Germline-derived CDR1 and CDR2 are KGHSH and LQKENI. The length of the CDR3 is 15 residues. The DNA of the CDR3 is TGTGCCAGCTCACCATTAGGCCAGGGGAATCAGCCCCAGCATTTT. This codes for CASSPLGQGNQPQHF.

This chain's CDR3 is CASSRSPTGDEAFF. CDR3 bases: TGTGCCAGCAGCCGTTCACCTACAGGGGACGAAGCTTTCTTT. This rearrangement joins TRBV9 to TRBJ1-1, with 7 positions matching TRBD1. The CDR3 is 14 residues long. With V trimmed by 4 bases and J by 8 bases, 11 bases remained unmatched. In germline, CDR1 is SGDLS, CDR2 YYNGEE.

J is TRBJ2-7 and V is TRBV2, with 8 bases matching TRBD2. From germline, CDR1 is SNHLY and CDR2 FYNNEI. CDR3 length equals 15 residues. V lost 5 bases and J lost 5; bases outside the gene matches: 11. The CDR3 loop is CASSLKDRGGHEQYF. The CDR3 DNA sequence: TGTGCCAGCAGTTTGAAGGACCGGGGGGGCCACGAGCAGTACTTC.

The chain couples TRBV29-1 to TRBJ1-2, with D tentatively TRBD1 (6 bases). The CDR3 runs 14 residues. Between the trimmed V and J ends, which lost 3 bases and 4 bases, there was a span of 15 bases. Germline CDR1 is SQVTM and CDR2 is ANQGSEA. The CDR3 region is CSVDSDRLGYGYTF. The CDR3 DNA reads TGCAGCGTTGATTCCGACAGGTTAGGCTATGGCTACACCTTC.

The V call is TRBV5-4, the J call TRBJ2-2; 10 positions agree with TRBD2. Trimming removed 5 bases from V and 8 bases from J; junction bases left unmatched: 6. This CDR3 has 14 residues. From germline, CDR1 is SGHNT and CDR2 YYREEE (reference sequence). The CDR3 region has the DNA TGTGCCAGCAGTCCCACTAGCGGGGTTGGGGAGCTGTTTTTT. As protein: CASSPTSGVGELFF.

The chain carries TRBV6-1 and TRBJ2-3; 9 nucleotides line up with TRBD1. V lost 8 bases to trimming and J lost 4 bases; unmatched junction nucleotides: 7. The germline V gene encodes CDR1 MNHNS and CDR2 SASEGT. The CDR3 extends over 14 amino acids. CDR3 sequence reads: CASRRTGVSDTQYF. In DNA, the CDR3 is TGTGCCAGCCGAAGGACAGGGGTTTCAGATACGCAGTATTTT.

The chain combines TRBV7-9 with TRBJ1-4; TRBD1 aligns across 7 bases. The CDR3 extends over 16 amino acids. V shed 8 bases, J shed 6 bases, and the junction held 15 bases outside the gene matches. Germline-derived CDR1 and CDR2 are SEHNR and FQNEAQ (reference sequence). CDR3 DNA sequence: TGTGCCAGCCGAGACCTCAGGGGGTCTGGTGATGAAAAACTGTTTTTT. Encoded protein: CASRDLRGSGDEKLFF. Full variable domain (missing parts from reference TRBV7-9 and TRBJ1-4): DTGVSQNPRHKITKRGQNVTFRCDPISEHNRLYWYRQTLGQGPEFLTYFQNEAQLEKSRLLSDRFSAERPKGSFSTLEIQRTEQGDSAMYLCASRDLRGSGDEKLFFGSGTQLSVL.

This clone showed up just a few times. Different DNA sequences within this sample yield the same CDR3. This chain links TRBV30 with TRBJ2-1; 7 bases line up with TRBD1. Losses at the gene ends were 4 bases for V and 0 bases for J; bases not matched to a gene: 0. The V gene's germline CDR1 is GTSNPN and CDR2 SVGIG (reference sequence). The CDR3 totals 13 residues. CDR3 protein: CAWTGGSYNEQFF. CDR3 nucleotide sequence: TGTGCCTGGACAGGGGGCTCCTACAATGAGCAGTTCTTC.

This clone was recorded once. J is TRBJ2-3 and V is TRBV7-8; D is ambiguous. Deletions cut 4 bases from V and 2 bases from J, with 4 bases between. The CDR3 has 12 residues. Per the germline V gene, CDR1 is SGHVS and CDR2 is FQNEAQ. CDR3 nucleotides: TGTGCCAGCAGCTCCTACACAGATACGCAGTATTTT. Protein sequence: CASSSYTDTQYF.

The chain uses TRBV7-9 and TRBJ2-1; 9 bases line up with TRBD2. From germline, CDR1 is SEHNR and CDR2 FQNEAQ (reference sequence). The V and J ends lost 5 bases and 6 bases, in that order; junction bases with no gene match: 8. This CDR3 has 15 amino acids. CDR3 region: CASSLAPGLANEQFF. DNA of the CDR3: TGTGCCAGCAGCCTTGCACCGGGACTAGCCAATGAGCAGTTCTTC. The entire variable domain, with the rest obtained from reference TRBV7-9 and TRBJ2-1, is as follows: DTGVSQNPRHKITKRGQNVTFRCDPISEHNRLYWYRQTLGQGPEFLTYFQNEAQLEKSRLLSDRFSAERPKGSFSTLEIQRTEQGDSAMYLCASSLAPGLANEQFFGPGTRLTVL.

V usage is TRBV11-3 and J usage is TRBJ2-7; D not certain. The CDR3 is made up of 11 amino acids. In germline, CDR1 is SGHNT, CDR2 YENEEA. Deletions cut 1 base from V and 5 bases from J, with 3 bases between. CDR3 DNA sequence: TGTGCCAGCAGCTTAGGGCACGAGCAGTACTTC. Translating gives CASSLGHEQYF.

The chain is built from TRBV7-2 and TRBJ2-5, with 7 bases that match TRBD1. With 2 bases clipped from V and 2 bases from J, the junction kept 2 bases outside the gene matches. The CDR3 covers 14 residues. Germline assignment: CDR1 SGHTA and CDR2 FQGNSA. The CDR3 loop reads CASSLRDSQETQYF. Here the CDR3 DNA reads TGTGCCAGCAGCTTACGGGACAGTCAAGAGACCCAGTACTTC. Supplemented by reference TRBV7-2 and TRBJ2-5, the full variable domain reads GAGVSQSPSNKVTEKGKDVELRCDPISGHTALYWYRQSLGQGLEFLIYFQGNSAPDKSGLPSDRFSAERTGGSVSTLTIQRTQQEDSAVYLCASSLRDSQETQYFGPGTRLLVL.

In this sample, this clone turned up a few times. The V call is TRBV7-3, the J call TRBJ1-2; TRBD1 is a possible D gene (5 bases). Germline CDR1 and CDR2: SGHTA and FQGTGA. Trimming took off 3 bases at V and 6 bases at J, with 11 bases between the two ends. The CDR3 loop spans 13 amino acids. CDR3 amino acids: CASSFAQGHGYTF. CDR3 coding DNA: TGTGCCAGCAGCTTCGCGCAGGGTCATGGCTACACCTTC.

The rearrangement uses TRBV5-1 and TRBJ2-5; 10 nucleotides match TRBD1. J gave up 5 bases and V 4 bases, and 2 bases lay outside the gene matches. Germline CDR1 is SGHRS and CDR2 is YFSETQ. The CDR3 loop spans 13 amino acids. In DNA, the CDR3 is TGCGCCAGCAGCCCGGGACAGGGGGAGACCCAGTACTTC. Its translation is CASSPGQGETQYF.

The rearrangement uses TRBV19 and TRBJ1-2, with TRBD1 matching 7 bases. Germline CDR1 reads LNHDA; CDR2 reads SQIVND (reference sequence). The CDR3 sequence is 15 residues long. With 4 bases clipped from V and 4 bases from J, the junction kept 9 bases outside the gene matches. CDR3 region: CASSTSRQGSYGYTF. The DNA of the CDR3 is TGTGCCAGTAGTACCTCCAGACAGGGCAGCTATGGCTACACCTTC.

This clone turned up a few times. This CDR3 reads CASSVLPGNTGELFF. The CDR3 DNA is TGTGCCAGCAGCGTATTGCCGGGGAACACCGGGGAGCTGTTTTTT. The V call is TRBV9, the J call TRBJ2-2, with unresolved D. V was pared by 1 base and J by 1 base, with 8 bases between. This CDR3 region has 15 residues. Germline values: CDR1 SGDLS, CDR2 YYNGEE.

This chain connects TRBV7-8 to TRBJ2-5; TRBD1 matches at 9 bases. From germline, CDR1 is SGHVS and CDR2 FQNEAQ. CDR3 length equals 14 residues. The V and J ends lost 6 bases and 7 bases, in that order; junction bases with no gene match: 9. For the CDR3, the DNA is TGTGCCAGCAGGGGGGACAGGGCTGTGGGGACCCAGTACTTC. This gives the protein CASRGDRAVGTQYF. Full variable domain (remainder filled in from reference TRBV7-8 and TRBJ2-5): GAGVSQSPRYKVAKRGQDVALRCDPISGHVSLFWYQQALGQGPEFLTYFQNEAQLDKSGLPSDRFFAERPEGSVSTLKIQRTQQEDSAVYLCASRGDRAVGTQYFGPGTRLLVL.

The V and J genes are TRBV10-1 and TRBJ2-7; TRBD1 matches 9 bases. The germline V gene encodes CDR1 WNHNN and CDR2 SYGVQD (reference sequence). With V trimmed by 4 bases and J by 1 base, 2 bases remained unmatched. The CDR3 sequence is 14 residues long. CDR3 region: CASSAGTGSYEQYF. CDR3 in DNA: TGCGCCAGCAGTGCCGGGACAGGGTCCTACGAGCAGTACTTC.

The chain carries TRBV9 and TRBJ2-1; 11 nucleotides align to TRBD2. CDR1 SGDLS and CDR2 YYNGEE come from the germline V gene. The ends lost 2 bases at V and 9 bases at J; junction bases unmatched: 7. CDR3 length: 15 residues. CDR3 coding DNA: TGTGCCAGCAGCGTTAGCGGGGGGGCTGGTTTTGAGCAGTTCTTC. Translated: CASSVSGGAGFEQFF.

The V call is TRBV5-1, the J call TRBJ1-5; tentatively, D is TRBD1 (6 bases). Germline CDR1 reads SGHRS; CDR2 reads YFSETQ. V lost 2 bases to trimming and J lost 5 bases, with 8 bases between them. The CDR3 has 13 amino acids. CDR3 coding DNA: TGCGCCAGCAGCTTACAGGGAGATCAGCCCCAGCATTTT. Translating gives CASSLQGDQPQHF. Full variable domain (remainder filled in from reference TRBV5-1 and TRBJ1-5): KAGVTQTPRYLIKTRGQQVTLSCSPISGHRSVSWYQQTPGQGLQFLFEYFSETQRNKGNFPGRFSGRQFSNSRSEMNVSTLELGDSALYLCASSLQGDQPQHFGDGTRLSIL.

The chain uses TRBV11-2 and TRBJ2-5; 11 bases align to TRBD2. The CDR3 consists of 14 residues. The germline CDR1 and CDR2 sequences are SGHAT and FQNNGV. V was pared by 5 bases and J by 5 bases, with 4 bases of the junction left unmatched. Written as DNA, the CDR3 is TGTGCCAGCAGCCGTAGCGGGGGGGCCGAGACCCAGTACTTC. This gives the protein CASSRSGGAETQYF.

CDR3 in DNA: TGCGCCAGCAGCCAACCGGGACAGGGGCCCTACGAGCAGTACTTC. This translates into CASSQPGQGPYEQYF. The rearrangement links TRBV4-1 to TRBJ2-7, with 10 bases aligning to TRBD1. The CDR3 runs to 15 residues. Germline V gene sequence: CDR1 MGHRA, CDR2 YSYEKL. The V gene end was trimmed by 2 bases and the J gene end by 2 bases; junction bases not matched to a gene: 3.